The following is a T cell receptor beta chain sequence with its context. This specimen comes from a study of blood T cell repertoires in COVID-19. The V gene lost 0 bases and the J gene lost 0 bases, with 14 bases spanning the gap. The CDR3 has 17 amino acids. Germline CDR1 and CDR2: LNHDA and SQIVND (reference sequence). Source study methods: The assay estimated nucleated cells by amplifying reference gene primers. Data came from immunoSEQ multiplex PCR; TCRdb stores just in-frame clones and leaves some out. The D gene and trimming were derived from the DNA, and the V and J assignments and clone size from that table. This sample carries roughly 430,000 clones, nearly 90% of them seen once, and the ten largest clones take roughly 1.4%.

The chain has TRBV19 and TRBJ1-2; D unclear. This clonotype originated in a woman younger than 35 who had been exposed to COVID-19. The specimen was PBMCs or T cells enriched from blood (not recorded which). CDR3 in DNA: TGTGCCAGTAGTATAGAAGAGCGTCCGCCGGCTAACTATGGCTACACCTTC. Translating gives CASSIEERPPANYGYTF. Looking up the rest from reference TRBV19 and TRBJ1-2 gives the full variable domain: DGGITQSPKYLFRKEGQNVTLSCEQNLNHDAMYWYRQDPGQGLRLIYYSQIVNDFQKGDIAEGYSVSREKKESFPLTVTSAQKNPTAFYLCASSIEERPPANYGYTFGSGTRLTVV.